This entry lists 14 T cell receptor beta chains sequenced from one sample in a study of cytomegalovirus exposure and HLA in healthy donors (dated by TCRdb to the late 2010s). The library was prepared using the immunoSEQ multiplex PCR assay. The multiplex PCR relied on a mix of 60 forward primers for TCR Vbeta segments and 13 reverse primers for TCR Jbeta segments. Held by TCRdb, this immuneACCESS table contains in-frame sequences only and omits some clones. Under half of the omission traces to an unresolved V gene where checked; the cause of the rest is unknown. For this sample there are around 150,000 clones; around 84% appear just once. The ten largest clonotypes hold 3.1% of the sample. The specimen was PBMCs. Receptors originate from a woman between 40 and 50 years old in good health and CMV-seronegative.

This chain links TRBV5-1 with TRBJ1-6, with 8 positions matching TRBD1. The length of the CDR3 is 15 residues. CDR1 is SGHRS, CDR2 YFSETQ, per germline. Trimming at V came to 0 bases and at J to 8 bases, leaving 4 bases not matched to a gene. This CDR3 is CASSLVGTGYSPLHF. The CDR3 DNA reads TGCGCCAGCAGCTTGGTAGGGACAGGCTATTCACCCCTCCACTTT.

This sequence joins TRBV29-1 and TRBJ2-3; unclear D gene. This CDR3 is built from 11 residues. Germline CDR1 is SQVTM and CDR2 is ANQGSEA. V was shortened by 6 bases and J by 4 bases, with 8 bases between the two germline ends. In DNA form, the CDR3 reads TGCAGCGTCGCCTCAGCAGATACGCAGTATTTT. Protein: CSVASADTQYF.

This clone was counted a few times. The chain is built from TRBV5-6 and TRBJ1-1; D may be TRBD1 (6 bases). Deletions cut 4 bases from V and 11 bases from J, with 15 bases between. Germline assignment: CDR1 SGHDT and CDR2 YYEEEE. The CDR3 totals 12 residues. CDR3 amino acids: CASSLIGGQAFF. The CDR3 DNA is TGTGCCAGCAGCCTCATCGGGGGGCAGGCTTTCTTT.

This chain links TRBV5-1 with TRBJ1-4, with 9 nucleotides matching TRBD1. CDR1 SGHRS and CDR2 YFSETQ come from the germline V gene. V shed 5 bases and J 0 bases; nucleotides not matched to a gene: 2. The CDR3 has 15 amino acids. This CDR3 is CASRGQGATNEKLFF. CDR3 bases: TGCGCCAGCAGGGGACAGGGTGCAACTAATGAAAAACTGTTTTTT.

The J gene is TRBJ2-3, the V gene TRBV10-3, with 9 bases aligning to TRBD1. The V segment lost 7 bases and the J segment 3 bases; nucleotides outside the gene matches: 5. The CDR3 is 14 residues long. From germline, CDR1 is ENHRY and CDR2 SYGVKD. CDR3 region: CAIKGDRVTDTQYF. The DNA for the CDR3 is TGTGCCATCAAGGGGGACAGGGTGACAGATACGCAGTATTTT.

The genes are TRBV18 and TRBJ2-5; tentatively, D is TRBD2 (6 bases). Trimming left V 4 bases short and J 5 bases short, with 17 bases between. There are 15 residues in the CDR3. CDR1 and CDR2 (germline): KGHSH, LQKENI. The CDR3 sequence is CASSLRSGGDETQYF. CDR3 DNA: TGTGCCAGCTCACTGAGGTCAGGCGGGGATGAGACCCAGTACTTC.

V gene TRBV5-1 combines with J gene TRBJ2-2; TRBD1 agrees at 9 bases. The V segment lost 5 bases and the J segment 1 base; nucleotides outside the gene matches: 3. The CDR3 has 15 amino acids. The V gene's germline CDR1 is SGHRS and CDR2 YFSETQ. The CDR3 nucleotides are TGCGCCAGCAGACCGGACAGGGGGAACACCGGGGAGCTGTTTTTT. Translated, it gives CASRPDRGNTGELFF.

This clone has a handful of counts. The genes are TRBV13 and TRBJ1-1; 9 bases match TRBD1. The CDR3 is 13 amino acids. Germline-derived CDR1 and CDR2 are PRHDT and FYEKMQ (reference sequence). Germline trimming cut 5 bases from V and 10 bases from J; bases unmatched to any gene: 8. The DNA for the CDR3 is TGTGCCAGCAGCGCCGGGACAGGGAGGGGAGCTTTCTTT. This encodes CASSAGTGRGAFF. The full variable domain, in which reference TRBV13 and TRBJ1-1 provide the parts outside the CDR3, is AAGVIQSPRHLIKEKRETATLKCYPIPRHDTVYWYQQGPGQDPQFLISFYEKMQSDKGSIPDRFSAQQFSDYHSELNMSSLELGDSALYFCASSAGTGRGAFFGQGTRLTVV.

This clone was recorded once. The CDR3 loop reads CASTPVWSQETQYF. In DNA, the CDR3 is TGTGCCAGCACCCCCGTCTGGAGCCAAGAGACCCAGTACTTC. This chain connects TRBV7-9 to TRBJ2-5; D not resolved. Germline lookup yields CDR1 SEHNR and CDR2 FQNEAQ (reference sequence). Between the trimmed V and J ends, which lost 7 bases and 1 base, there was a span of 13 bases. This CDR3 has 14 residues.

The genes are TRBV7-6 and TRBJ1-4, with a tentative D call TRBD1 (6 bases). The CDR3 is 14 residues long. The V end was cut by 5 bases, the J end by 8 bases, with 15 bases between. CDR1 is SGHVS, CDR2 FNYEAQ, per germline. The CDR3 is CASSKQGGGEKLFF. CDR3 coding DNA: TGTGCCAGCAGCAAACAGGGCGGGGGGGAAAAACTGTTTTTT.

This clone was found a few times. The genes are TRBV25-1 and TRBJ1-5, with D perhaps TRBD1 (5 bases). V lost 3 bases and J lost 0, with 9 bases in between. The CDR3 extends over 15 amino acids. Germline values: CDR1 MGHDK, CDR2 SYGVNS. The CDR3 region is CASSESGYSNQPQHF. The DNA of the CDR3 is TGTGCCAGCAGTGAGTCAGGGTATAGCAATCAGCCCCAGCATTTT.

V is TRBV4-1 and J is TRBJ1-3; a weak D match, TRBD1 (6 bases). This CDR3 comprises 14 residues. The V end lost 5 bases, the J end lost 1 base, and 9 bases lay between the germline ends. Germline CDR1 MGHRA, CDR2 YSYEKL. CDR3 residues: CASSAQGSGNTIYF. CDR3 in DNA: TGCGCCAGCAGCGCACAGGGTTCTGGAAACACCATATATTTT.

The rearrangement uses TRBV6-5 and TRBJ2-3; TRBD1 is a possible D gene (5 bases). Trimming pared 6 bases from V and 2 bases from J, leaving 12 bases between. CDR3 length: 14 amino acids. The V gene's germline CDR1 is MNHEY and CDR2 SVGAGI. CDR3 residues: CASSPRTYTDTQYF. For the CDR3, the DNA is TGTGCCAGCAGCCCCCGGACATACACAGATACGCAGTATTTT.

This clone was counted between two and nine times. The chain links TRBV10-1 to TRBJ1-5; possibly TRBD1 for D (6 bases). The CDR3 is 14 residues long. From germline, CDR1 is WNHNN and CDR2 SYGVQD (reference sequence). The V and J ends lost 6 bases and 5 bases respectively, with 14 bases between them. The CDR3 nucleotides read TGCGCCAGCAGCCGGGACAAACTTTATCAGCCCCAGCATTTT. Translating gives CASSRDKLYQPQHF.